One TCR beta chain is described in this entry. What it recognizes is unknown. The sample is drawn from a study of cytomegalovirus exposure and HLA in healthy donors. Study-wide points: In an earlier analysis, about 87% or about 30%: the productive usage of most TCR beta V segments. V- and J-gene trimming in TCR beta was tied to a missense DCLRE1C variant by an analysis performed later.

PCR involved 60 Vbeta and 13 Jbeta primers. Measured with immunoSEQ multiplex PCR; TCRdb has only the in-frame clones, and not every one. The listing records over 200,000 clones. The CDR3 is made up of 13 amino acids. Trimming stripped 3 bases from V and 4 bases from J, with 8 bases between. Germline lookup yields CDR1 MNHEY and CDR2 SMNVEV (reference sequence). The rearrangement joins TRBV27 to TRBJ2-3; D gene uncertain. The sample was PBMCs. The clonotype was recovered from a woman aged 25 to 39 in good health and CMV-seropositive. In nucleotides, the CDR3 is TGTGCCAGCAGTTTTGCAGGCCCAGATACGCAGTATTTT. Translating gives CASSFAGPDTQYF.